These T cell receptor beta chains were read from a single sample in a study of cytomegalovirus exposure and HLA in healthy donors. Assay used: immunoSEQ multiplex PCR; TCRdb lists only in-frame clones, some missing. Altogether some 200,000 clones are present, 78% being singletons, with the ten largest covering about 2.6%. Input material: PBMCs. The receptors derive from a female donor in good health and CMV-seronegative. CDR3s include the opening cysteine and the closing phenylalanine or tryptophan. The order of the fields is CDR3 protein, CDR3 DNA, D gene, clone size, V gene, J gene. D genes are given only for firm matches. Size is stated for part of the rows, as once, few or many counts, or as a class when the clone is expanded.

CASSFLDRATEAFF	TGTGCCAGCAGCTTCTTGGACAGGGCCACTGAAGCTTTCTTT	TRBD1	.	TRBV5-6	TRBJ1-1
CAISTGGNTEAFF	TGTGCCATCAGTACAGGGGGGAACACTGAAGCTTTCTTT	TRBD1	.	TRBV10-3	TRBJ1-1
CASSYREGSGNTIYF	TGTGCCAGCAGTTACAGGGAGGGCTCTGGAAACACCATATATTTT	.	.	TRBV6-5	TRBJ1-3
CASASGAKNGELFF	TGTGCCAGCGCGAGCGGGGCTAAGAACGGGGAGCTGTTTTTT	TRBD2	.	TRBV10-3	TRBJ2-2
CAWSVANREQFF	TGTGCCTGGAGTGTAGCCAACCGCGAGCAGTTCTTC	.	few	TRBV30	TRBJ2-1
CASRAGTENTEAFF	TGTGCCAGCAGAGCCGGGACAGAGAACACTGAAGCTTTCTTT	TRBD1	.	TRBV2	TRBJ1-1
CASSEYGGAYNEQFF	TGTGCCAGCAGTGAATACGGGGGGGCTTACAATGAGCAGTTCTTC	TRBD2	.	TRBV6-4	TRBJ2-1
CASTPSPGDNEQFF	TGCGCCAGCACGCCTTCGCCAGGGGACAATGAGCAGTTCTTC	.	.	TRBV5-1	TRBJ2-1
CSSSLASGMGTDTQYF	TGTTCCAGCAGCTTAGCTAGCGGGATGGGCACAGATACGCAGTATTTT	TRBD2	.	TRBV7-9	TRBJ2-3
CASGTTPAYEQYF	TGTGCCAGTGGGACAACTCCGGCCTACGAGCAGTACTTC	.	.	TRBV19	TRBJ2-7
CASSFDRGHEQYF	TGTGCCAGCAGTTTCGACAGGGGGCACGAGCAGTACTTC	TRBD1	few	TRBV7-8	TRBJ2-7
CASSFEGNPDTQYF	TGCGCCAGCAGCTTTGAGGGAAACCCAGATACGCAGTATTTT	.	.	TRBV5-1	TRBJ2-3
CATGQGMVVSTEAFF	TGTGCCACCGGACAGGGCATGGTGGTTAGCACTGAAGCTTTCTTT	TRBD1	.	TRBV6-6	TRBJ1-1
CASTPDRNTEAFF	TGTGCCAGCACCCCGGACAGGAACACTGAAGCTTTCTTT	.	few	TRBV2	TRBJ1-1
CASSRGLGDTQYF	TGTGCCAGCTCAAGGGGCCTCGGCGATACGCAGTATTTT	.	.	TRBV2	TRBJ2-3
CASSLPGVRYTEAFF	TGTGCCAGCAGCTTGCCGGGGGTACGGTACACTGAAGCTTTCTTT	.	.	TRBV5-6	TRBJ1-1